The 22 T cell receptor beta chains given below trace back to one sample, sequenced in a study of T-cell reconstitution after alpha-beta-depleted transplantation in children. During its preparation, the TCRbeta library received unique molecular identifiers. One entry per CDR3 protein results from TCRdb running MiXCR on the PCR reads. The sample contains some 450,000 distinct CDR3 sequences, around two fifths of which appear only once. The source was PBMCs, collected before TCRalphabeta/CD19-depleted stem cell transplant. These receptors originate from a girl aged 2 to 9 with aplastic anemia, due to receive a stem cell transplant.

V usage is TRBV5-1 and J usage is TRBJ1-2; TRBD1 matches 8 bases. V shed 6 bases and J 5 bases; nucleotides not matched to a gene: 9. CDR1 and CDR2 from the germline V gene are SGHRS and YFSETQ. This CDR3 is 14 amino acids long. For the CDR3, the DNA is TGCGCCAGCACCCAATCAGGGGGCGCTTATGGCTACACCTTC. Translated, it gives CASTQSGGAYGYTF.

The chain combines TRBV15 with TRBJ2-5; weak D call: TRBD2 (6 bases). Trimming left V 1 base short and J 5 bases short, with 11 bases between. From germline, CDR1 is LNHNV and CDR2 YYDKDF (reference sequence). This CDR3 is 14 amino acids long. The CDR3 DNA reads as TGTGCCACCAGCAGAGCCGGGGGAAAGGAGACCCAGTACTTC. This translates into CATSRAGGKETQYF.

In this sample, this clonotype turned up once. The chain is built from TRBV3-1 and TRBJ2-5, with D possibly matching TRBD1 (6 bases). CDR1 is LGHDT and CDR2 is YNNKEL in the germline V gene (reference sequence). Deletions cut 4 bases from V and 9 bases from J, with 24 bases between. The CDR3 length is 16 residues. This CDR3 reads CASSLPGQSAPEAQYF. The CDR3 DNA is TGTGCCAGCAGCCTCCCTGGACAGTCCGCTCCCGAAGCCCAGTACTTC.

The J gene is TRBJ2-3, the V gene TRBV10-3; no definite D call. Trimming shortened V by 3 bases and J by 0 bases, and 10 bases separated the two germline ends. The length of the CDR3 is 15 residues. The germline V gene encodes CDR1 ENHRY and CDR2 SYGVKD. CDR3 amino acids: CAISDLPWSTDTQYF. The DNA of the CDR3 is TGTGCCATCAGTGATCTTCCCTGGAGCACAGATACGCAGTATTTT.

This chain connects TRBV5-6 to TRBJ2-7, with D tentatively TRBD2 (7 bases). Looked up from germline, CDR1 is SGHDT and CDR2 is YYEEEE. This CDR3 has 16 residues. Deletions cut 0 bases from V and 2 bases from J, with 15 bases between. Here the CDR3 DNA reads TGTGCCAGCAGCTTGGATAGTACAGGGAGGGCCTACGAGCAGTACTTC. It specifies CASSLDSTGRAYEQYF.

The sample holds a few counts of this clonotype. The V and J genes are TRBV5-1 and TRBJ1-1, with no clear D. CDR1 and CDR2 (germline): SGHRS, YFSETQ. Between the trimmed V and J ends, which lost 4 bases and 0 bases, there was a span of 13 bases. The length of the CDR3 is 15 residues. The CDR3 DNA is TGCGCCAGCAGCGAGGAAGCCAGCCTGAACACTGAAGCTTTCTTT. It codes for CASSEEASLNTEAFF.

This clonotype was observed a few times. This sequence may be a read error, since a much larger clone differs from it by one base. The gene calls are TRBV20-1 and TRBJ1-2; 7 nucleotides match TRBD1. The CDR3 totals 15 residues. Germline CDR1 DFQATT, CDR2 SNEGSKA (reference sequence). CDR3 region: CSARDSERGHDGYPF. In nucleotides, the CDR3 is TGCAGTGCTAGAGATTCGGAAAGGGGGCATGATGGCTACCCCTTC.

The V gene is TRBV4-1, the J gene TRBJ2-7; TRBD1 matches 9 bases. Germline V gene sequence: CDR1 MGHRA, CDR2 YSYEKL. CDR3 length equals 13 residues. Unmatched junction bases numbered 4, after V lost 6 bases and J lost 4 bases. The CDR3 nucleotides read TGCGCCAGCAGGGGGACAGGGCAGTACGAGCAGTACTTC. Translated, it gives CASRGTGQYEQYF.

The gene calls are TRBV7-2 and TRBJ2-1; D call uncertain. Germline V lookup: CDR1 SGHTA, CDR2 FQGNSA. The CDR3 has 15 amino acids. V was shortened by 3 bases and J by 2 bases, with 11 bases between the two germline ends. CDR3 protein: CASSFQLGTYNEQFF. The DNA for the CDR3 is TGTGCCAGCAGCTTTCAGCTGGGGACCTACAATGAGCAGTTCTTC.

This clonotype was picked up many times. J is TRBJ2-7 and V is TRBV7-9; D unclear. The CDR3 has 14 residues. V was shortened by 0 bases and J by 3 bases, with 9 bases between the two germline ends. The V gene's germline CDR1 is SEHNR and CDR2 FQNEAQ (reference sequence). CDR3 DNA: TGTGCCAGCAGCTTAGCGAACGGATTCTACGAGCAGTACTTC. Residues: CASSLANGFYEQYF.

This clonotype was found many times. The chain employs TRBV7-9 and TRBJ2-7, with TRBD1 identical over 8 bases. V lost 6 bases and J lost 3; bases outside the gene matches: 7. This CDR3 is built from 14 residues. Germline values: CDR1 SEHNR, CDR2 FQNEAQ (reference sequence). The CDR3 sequence: CASSTDRGIYEQYF. The CDR3 DNA sequence: TGTGCCAGCAGTACAGACAGGGGTATCTACGAGCAGTACTTC.

This clonotype appeared many times. The chain carries TRBV6-5 and TRBJ1-3; D remains ambiguous. V shed 2 bases and J shed 1 base, with 6 bases lying between them. The CDR3 covers 14 residues. CDR1 MNHEY and CDR2 SVGAGI come from the germline V gene. The CDR3: CASSYKGSGNTIYF. CDR3 nucleotides: TGTGCCAGCAGTTACAAAGGGTCTGGAAACACCATATATTTT.

The V gene is TRBV20-1, the J gene TRBJ1-1, with 9 positions matching TRBD1. The CDR3 has 16 residues. With V trimmed by 0 bases and J by 1 base, 6 bases remained unmatched. CDR1 and CDR2 (germline): DFQATT, SNEGSKA (reference sequence). CDR3 coding DNA: TGCAGTGCTAGAGAGATGGGACAGGGCCCGAACACTGAAGCTTTCTTT. It specifies CSAREMGQGPNTEAFF.

The chain recombines TRBV5-1 with TRBJ1-2; D ambiguous. This CDR3 region has 13 residues. From germline, CDR1 is SGHRS and CDR2 YFSETQ. V lost 3 bases and J 8 bases, leaving 14 bases between the germline ends. CDR3: CASSSDFTEGYTF. The CDR3 DNA reads as TGCGCCAGCAGCTCCGACTTTACGGAGGGCTACACCTTC.

This clonotype showed up many times. The V and J genes are TRBV7-2 and TRBJ2-7; D gene ambiguous. The ends were cut back, 4 bases at V and 1 base at J, with 20 bases in the middle. The V gene's germline CDR1 is SGHTA and CDR2 FQGNSA. There are 17 residues in the CDR3. The CDR3, as DNA: TGTGCCAGCAGCTCCATCGCCCCGGGTCCTAAGTCCTACGAGCAGTACTTC. Translated, it gives CASSSIAPGPKSYEQYF.

This clonotype has a count of ten or more. The chain uses TRBV5-1 and TRBJ2-7, with no clear D. The CDR3 length is 14 residues. Trimming cost V 4 bases and J 6 bases, with 17 bases left between them. Germline V gives CDR1 SGHRS, CDR2 YFSETQ. CDR3 coding DNA: TGCGCCAGCAGCACAGCCTTGACGAGCCGCGAGCAGTACTTC. Translated: CASSTALTSREQYF.

The table lists this clonotype with many counts. The genes are TRBV5-1 and TRBJ2-1; the match to TRBD2 covers 7 bases. V lost 0 bases and J lost 4; bases outside the gene matches: 4. This CDR3 spans 15 amino acids. Looked up from germline, CDR1 is SGHRS and CDR2 is YFSETQ. The CDR3 DNA reads as TGCGCCAGCAGCTTGGGCGGGAGAGCTTACAATGAGCAGTTCTTC. It yields the protein CASSLGGRAYNEQFF.

This clonotype appeared a single time. V is TRBV27 and J is TRBJ2-7; D tentatively fits TRBD1 or TRBD2 (6 bases each). CDR3 size: 14 residues. From germline, CDR1 is MNHEY and CDR2 SMNVEV (reference sequence). Trimming took off 8 bases at V and 1 base at J, with 15 bases between the two ends. In nucleotides, the CDR3 is TGTGCCAGCTACCAGACAGGAGGGTCCTACGAGCAGTACTTC. This sequence encodes CASYQTGGSYEQYF.

This clonotype has at least ten counts. The chain links TRBV20-1 to TRBJ2-1; 9 bases map to TRBD2. The CDR3 has 14 amino acids. The ends lost 0 bases at V and 7 bases at J; junction bases unmatched: 4. Germline CDR1 reads DFQATT; CDR2 reads SNEGSKA (reference sequence). The CDR3 is CSARDGGRGNEQFF. The CDR3 DNA is TGCAGTGCTAGAGATGGCGGGAGGGGTAATGAGCAGTTCTTC.

This clonotype was recorded at least ten times. The chain combines TRBV29-1 with TRBJ2-7; TRBD1 aligns across 10 bases. J lost 3 bases, V lost 6 bases, and 5 bases had no gene match. The CDR3 has 13 residues. CDR1 SQVTM and CDR2 ANQGSEA come from the germline V gene. CDR3 nucleotide sequence: TGCAGCGTCGCGGACAGGGGGAACTACGAGCAGTACTTC. Translation gives CSVADRGNYEQYF.

The rearrangement uses TRBV10-1 and TRBJ2-1, with TRBD2 matching 9 bases. This CDR3 spans 15 amino acids. J gave up 6 bases and V 5 bases, and 8 bases lay outside the gene matches. From germline, CDR1 is WNHNN and CDR2 SYGVQD (reference sequence). The CDR3 DNA follows: TGCGCCAGCAGTTCTGGACTAGCGAGGGGCAATGAGCAGTTCTTC. This gives the protein CASSSGLARGNEQFF.

The V call is TRBV20-1, the J call TRBJ2-1, with TRBD1 matching 12 bases. CDR1 is DFQATT and CDR2 is SNEGSKA in the germline V gene (reference sequence). This CDR3 has 19 amino acids. With 2 bases clipped from V and 1 base from J, the junction kept 12 bases outside the gene matches. CDR3 in DNA: TGCAGTGCTAGAAACCGGGACAGGGGGCGTCTAGGATCCTACAATGAGCAGTTCTTC. It yields the protein CSARNRDRGRLGSYNEQFF.